Presented here are 30 T cell receptor beta chains from one specimen sequenced in a study of cytomegalovirus exposure and HLA in healthy donors. Primers for the PCR totalled 60 Vbeta and 13 Jbeta. Produced via immunoSEQ multiplex PCR; TCRdb's table is partial and in-frame only. The repertoire shows about 50,000 clones; the top ten hold roughly an eighth. Sequenced: PBMCs. These receptors originate from a woman in her sixties in good health and CMV-seropositive.

This chain uses TRBV7-2 with TRBJ2-1; TRBD2 agrees at 15 bases. Losses at the gene ends were 6 bases for V and 7 bases for J; bases not matched to a gene: 10. The CDR3 totals 17 residues. Germline lookup yields CDR1 SGHTA and CDR2 FQGNSA. The CDR3 bases are TGTGCCAGCAGAAGTTCCGGGACTAGCGGGGGGAAGAATGAGCAGTTCTTC. Its protein product is CASRSSGTSGGKNEQFF.

V usage is TRBV18 and J usage is TRBJ2-1; 8 bases map to TRBD1. The CDR3 loop spans 14 amino acids. The germline V gene encodes CDR1 KGHSH and CDR2 LQKENI. V gave up 2 bases and J gave up 6 bases; unmatched junction bases: 3. The CDR3 bases are TGTGCCAGCTCACCAGGGACAGGACGCAATGAGCAGTTCTTC. This translates into CASSPGTGRNEQFF.

This sequence joins TRBV4-1 and TRBJ1-2; 12 bases are shared with TRBD1. Germline assignment: CDR1 MGHRA and CDR2 YSYEKL. The CDR3 is made up of 16 amino acids. V lost 2 bases to trimming and J lost 8 bases; unmatched junction nucleotides: 9. The CDR3 DNA follows: TGCGCCAGCAGCCAATCCCCGGGACAGGGGGCGGGCGGCTACACCTTC. Translating it yields CASSQSPGQGAGGYTF.

CDR3 DNA: TGTGCCAGCTCACCAGGTGGGACAGGGTCGTACTATGGCTACACCTTC. Translated: CASSPGGTGSYYGYTF. The genes are TRBV9 and TRBJ1-2; 9 bases align to TRBD1. The CDR3 length is 16 residues. With 7 bases clipped from V and 3 bases from J, the junction kept 13 bases outside the gene matches. Per the germline V gene, CDR1 is SGDLS and CDR2 is YYNGEE.

This rearrangement joins TRBV18 to TRBJ1-1; D is undetermined. From germline, CDR1 is KGHSH and CDR2 LQKENI. The ends were cut back, 2 bases at V and 0 bases at J, with 7 bases in the middle. The CDR3 spans 14 residues. CDR3 bases: TGTGCCAGCTCACCAACAACTATGAACACTGAAGCTTTCTTT. It codes for CASSPTTMNTEAFF.

This chain joins TRBV6-5 and TRBJ2-7; 7 positions agree with TRBD1. The germline V gene encodes CDR1 MNHEY and CDR2 SVGAGI. This CDR3 is built from 15 residues. Trimming took 0 bases from V and 1 from J; bases not matched to a gene: 3. The CDR3 is CASSYSHRGSYEQYF. The DNA for the CDR3 is TGTGCCAGCAGTTACTCGCACAGGGGATCCTACGAGCAGTACTTC.

The V gene is TRBV14, the J gene TRBJ2-7, with D perhaps matching TRBD2 (6 bases). Looked up from germline, CDR1 is SGHDN and CDR2 is FVKESK. The ends were cut back, 0 bases at V and 7 bases at J, with 19 bases in the middle. The CDR3 is made up of 16 amino acids. The CDR3 loop reads CASSQDGDLGFREQYF. As DNA, the CDR3 is TGTGCCAGCAGCCAAGATGGGGACTTGGGGTTTCGGGAGCAGTACTTC.

The rearrangement uses TRBV19 and TRBJ2-7, with a weak D call TRBD1 (6 bases). Per the germline V gene, CDR1 is LNHDA and CDR2 is SQIVND (reference sequence). Trimming cost V 5 bases and J 6 bases, with 17 bases left between them. The CDR3 has 14 residues. CDR3 bases: TGTGCCAGTAGTGGCGCAGGGGCCTTCGCCGAGCAGTACTTC. It codes for CASSGAGAFAEQYF.

The V call is TRBV5-4, the J call TRBJ1-1; D possibly corresponds to TRBD1 (5 bases). CDR1 and CDR2 from the germline V gene are SGHNT and YYREEE (reference sequence). The CDR3 length is 15 residues. V dropped 6 bases and J dropped 2 bases, with 17 bases sitting between them. The CDR3: CASIPRWGGNTEAFF. In DNA form, the CDR3 reads TGTGCCAGCATCCCCCGGTGGGGGGGAAACACTGAAGCTTTCTTT.

V is TRBV2 and J is TRBJ2-5; D uncertain. V was clipped by 4 bases and J by 5 bases, with 8 bases between them. Germline V gives CDR1 SNHLY, CDR2 FYNNEI. The CDR3 contains 12 residues. The CDR3 region has the DNA TGTGCCAGCAGTGGTTTCTACGAGACCCAGTACTTC. Translation gives CASSGFYETQYF.

The chain has TRBV5-4 and TRBJ1-2, with 10 bases lining up with TRBD1. The CDR3 runs 16 residues. The germline gives CDR1 SGHNT, CDR2 YYREEE (reference sequence). Trimming took 4 bases from V and 4 from J; bases not matched to a gene: 10. The CDR3, as DNA: TGTGCCAGCAGCGCCGGACAGGGGGACGGGGCCTATGGCTACACCTTC. Amino acid sequence: CASSAGQGDGAYGYTF.

This chain joins TRBV12-5 and TRBJ1-3, with a possible D match to TRBD1 (5 bases). V dropped 6 bases and J dropped 0 bases, with 9 bases sitting between them. The CDR3 loop spans 14 amino acids. The V gene's germline CDR1 is LGHNT and CDR2 FRNRAP. This CDR3 reads CASGQGISGNTIYF. CDR3 sequence (DNA): TGTGCTAGTGGCCAGGGTATCTCTGGAAACACCATATATTTT.

This chain connects TRBV19 to TRBJ2-5, with 12 nucleotides matching TRBD2. The germline gives CDR1 LNHDA, CDR2 SQIVND (reference sequence). CDR3 size: 14 residues. Germline trimming cut 8 bases from V and 4 bases from J; bases unmatched to any gene: 5. The CDR3 sequence: CASSGLAGRETQYF. The CDR3 nucleotides are TGTGCCAGTTCCGGACTAGCGGGGAGAGAGACCCAGTACTTC. Combining the CDR3 with reference TRBV19 and TRBJ2-5 gives the whole variable domain DGGITQSPKYLFRKEGQNVTLSCEQNLNHDAMYWYRQDPGQGLRLIYYSQIVNDFQKGDIAEGYSVSREKKESFPLTVTSAQKNPTAFYLCASSGLAGRETQYFGPGTRLLVL.

J is TRBJ1-5 and V is TRBV28; D gene ambiguous. There are 15 residues in the CDR3. The V end was cut by 6 bases, the J end by 3 bases, with 15 bases between. CDR1 and CDR2 from the germline V gene are MDHEN and SYDVKM. In DNA form, the CDR3 reads TGTGCCAGCAGCGCGGGGTCCGGGGTCAATCAGCCCCAGCATTTT. It is translated as CASSAGSGVNQPQHF.

J is TRBJ1-4 and V is TRBV28; D uncertain. The CDR3 has 15 residues. Germline V gene data show CDR1 as MDHEN and CDR2 as SYDVKM. V lost 6 bases to trimming and J lost 1 base, with 12 bases between them. CDR3 residues: CASSPQAGTNEKLFF. The CDR3 DNA reads as TGTGCCAGCAGCCCACAAGCGGGAACTAATGAAAAACTGTTTTTT.

V is TRBV7-2 and J is TRBJ2-7, with TRBD2 matching over 11 bases. J was trimmed by 2 bases and V by 5 bases; bases with no gene match: 5. The CDR3 is 15 residues long. Per germline, CDR1 SGHTA and CDR2 FQGNSA. The CDR3 bases are TGTGCCAGCAGCCCGGGTAGCGGGGGGGCCTACGAGCAGTACTTC. The encoded protein is CASSPGSGGAYEQYF.

This chain links TRBV1 with TRBJ1-5; TRBD1, the D gene given by the table, was not confirmed from the DNA. TRBV1 is designated a pseudogene. This CDR3 comprises 14 residues. The CDR3 coding sequence is TGCACCAGCAGCCAAGTACAGGGTGATCAGCCCCAGCATTTT. Its translation: CTSSQVQGDQPQHF.

V and J are TRBV28 and TRBJ1-2; tentative D call: TRBD1 (5 bases). There are 14 residues in the CDR3. V shed 5 bases and J shed 3 bases, with 13 bases lying between them. CDR1 is MDHEN and CDR2 is SYDVKM in the germline V gene. CDR3 in DNA: TGTGCCAGCAGTGGGGCTCGGAATGACTATGGCTACACCTTC. As protein: CASSGARNDYGYTF.

The rearrangement links TRBV7-6 to TRBJ2-5; D may be TRBD1 (5 bases). Germline V gene data show CDR1 as SGHVS and CDR2 as FNYEAQ. V dropped 1 base and J dropped 4 bases, with 13 bases sitting between them. The CDR3 has 15 residues. The CDR3 nucleotides are TGTGCCAGCAGCTTAGTACGGCAGGGTGGAGAGACCCAGTACTTC. This codes for CASSLVRQGGETQYF.

The chain carries TRBV5-1 and TRBJ1-1; 7 bases are a match to TRBD1. The germline gives CDR1 SGHRS, CDR2 YFSETQ. After removal of 4 bases from V and 1 base from J, the junction contained 1 base not matched to a gene. The CDR3 totals 13 residues. The CDR3 DNA reads as TGCGCCAGCAGCCGGACAGGGAACACTGAAGCTTTCTTT. Encoded protein: CASSRTGNTEAFF. The complete variable domain, with remaining parts taken from reference TRBV5-1 and TRBJ1-1, reads KAGVTQTPRYLIKTRGQQVTLSCSPISGHRSVSWYQQTPGQGLQFLFEYFSETQRNKGNFPGRFSGRQFSNSRSEMNVSTLELGDSALYLCASSRTGNTEAFFGQGTRLTVV.

The chain combines TRBV12-2 with TRBJ2-1; the table gives TRBD1 as D, unverified against the DNA. TRBV12-2 is annotated as a pseudogene. The CDR3 has 13 residues. The CDR3, as DNA: TGTGCAAGTCGCTTAGTCGGACAGGGTGAGCAGTTCTTC. Amino acids: CASRLVGQGEQFF.

The CDR3 here is CASSVDRGGYTF. For the CDR3, the DNA is TGTGCCAGTAGTGTGGACAGGGGTGGCTACACCTTC. This chain uses TRBV19 with TRBJ1-2; 9 bases map to TRBD1. The CDR3 extends over 12 amino acids. V was pared by 5 bases and J by 7 bases, with 2 bases of the junction left unmatched. CDR1 LNHDA and CDR2 SQIVND come from the germline V gene (reference sequence).

The V gene is TRBV19, the J gene TRBJ1-2; D is possibly TRBD1 (6 bases). The CDR3 spans 15 residues. Germline loops: CDR1 LNHDA, CDR2 SQIVND (reference sequence). V was clipped by 5 bases and J by 2 bases, with 15 bases between them. The CDR3 reads CASSLHDRPNYGYTF. The CDR3, as DNA: TGTGCCAGTAGTCTACACGACAGGCCGAACTATGGCTACACCTTC.

The chain is built from TRBV11-2 and TRBJ1-1; TRBD1 matches at 8 bases. The CDR3 is 14 residues long. After removal of 5 bases from V and 9 bases from J, the junction contained 11 bases not matched to a gene. Germline CDR1 and CDR2: SGHAT and FQNNGV. This chain's CDR3 is CASSPQGVGSKAFF. CDR3 coding DNA: TGTGCCAGCAGCCCACAGGGGGTCGGGAGCAAAGCTTTCTTT.

This chain links TRBV19 with TRBJ1-1; a possible D gene is TRBD1 (6 bases). The CDR3 covers 13 residues. Per the germline V gene, CDR1 is LNHDA and CDR2 is SQIVND (reference sequence). V dropped 5 bases and J dropped 1 base, with 8 bases sitting between them. The CDR3 reads CASSSTGNTEAFF. CDR3 nucleotides: TGTGCCAGTAGTTCGACAGGGAACACTGAAGCTTTCTTT.

The CDR3 coding sequence is TGTGCCAGCAGTTACTCGCTAGACAGGGATTATGGCTACACCTTC. Encoded protein: CASSYSLDRDYGYTF. The chain uses TRBV6-6 and TRBJ1-2, with 7 bases fitting TRBD1. In germline, CDR1 is MNHNY, CDR2 SVGAGI (reference sequence). The J segment lost 5 bases and the V segment lost 0 bases, leaving 6 bases of the junction unmatched. This CDR3 has 15 residues.

CDR3 in amino acids: CASSSSTGTNEKLFF. The CDR3 DNA is TGTGCCAGCAGCTCTTCGACAGGGACTAATGAAAAACTGTTTTTT. The chain couples TRBV6-1 to TRBJ1-4; 7 positions match TRBD1. The germline CDR1 and CDR2 sequences are MNHNS and SASEGT. This CDR3 region has 15 residues. Trimming removed 6 bases from V and 2 bases from J; junction bases left unmatched: 6.

The rearrangement joins TRBV15 to TRBJ2-7, with 8 positions matching TRBD1. The length of the CDR3 is 16 residues. After removal of 3 bases from V and 3 bases from J, the junction contained 10 bases not matched to a gene. Germline lookup yields CDR1 LNHNV and CDR2 YYDKDF (reference sequence). The CDR3 bases are TGTGCCACCAGCAGCGATTTAGGACAGGGCCGCTACGAGCAGTACTTC. It codes for CATSSDLGQGRYEQYF.

The chain uses TRBV5-1 and TRBJ1-2, with D unclear. Trimming cost V 2 bases and J 4 bases, with 12 bases left between them. CDR3 size: 14 residues. CDR1 and CDR2 (germline): SGHRS, YFSETQ. In nucleotides, the CDR3 is TGCGCCAGCAGCTTTTTACCGGGATCCTATGGCTACACCTTC. Residues: CASSFLPGSYGYTF.

V and J are TRBV2 and TRBJ2-3; perhaps TRBD2 as D (5 bases). CDR3 length: 13 residues. With 8 bases removed from V and 0 bases from J, the gap between germline ends came to 9 bases. CDR1 and CDR2 from the germline V gene are SNHLY and FYNNEI. CDR3 nucleotide sequence: TGTGCCAGCCGAGGACTTAGCACAGATACGCAGTATTTT. This encodes CASRGLSTDTQYF.